The T cell receptor (beta chain) described here comes from a study of blood T cell repertoires in COVID-19. Study-level background: PBMCs, B-cell-depleted T cells, or T cells provided the cDNA or gDNA that made up the material.

From germline, CDR1 is SNHLY and CDR2 FYNNEI. This CDR3 region has 12 residues. Details on this clone: A read error may account for a junction end that differs from germline.

Profiling relied on immunoSEQ multiplex PCR, and the TCRdb table lists in-frame clones only, not all of them. The sample includes approximately 190,000 clones, about 86% of them seen just once. The sample consisted of PBMCs or T cells enriched from blood (not recorded which). This TCR derives from a middle-aged man who had recovered from COVID-19. This chain links TRBV2 with TRBJ1-1; 7 nucleotides match TRBD1. CDR3 protein: CAQGGSGTEAFF. Here the CDR3 DNA reads TGTGCCCAGGGGGGTTCAGGGACTGAGGCTTTCTTT.